The TCR beta chain described here comes from a study of cytomegalovirus exposure and HLA in healthy donors. In the study overall: Tens of millions of unique TCRs from HLA-typed donors made up an early data release. The study, taken as a whole, reports: Later analysis showed most CMV-associated TCR beta chains appearing HLA-restricted.

PCR amplification relied on 60 Vbeta primers (plus 13 Jbeta primers). TCRdb's table, derived via immunoSEQ multiplex PCR, lists solely in-frame clones and lacks some. There are 90,000 to 110,000 clones in the sample; around 85% occur only once, and about 6.9% lies in the top ten. Unmatched junction bases numbered 6, after V lost 7 bases and J lost 5 bases. The CDR3 is 14 residues long. Germline V gives CDR1 ENHRY, CDR2 SYGVKD. As regards this clone: The antigen remains unidentified.

This sequence originates from a man younger than 45 in good health and CMV-seropositive. This chain uses TRBV10-3 with TRBJ2-5; TRBD1 agrees at 11 bases. What was sequenced was PBMCs. In nucleotides, the CDR3 is TGTGCCATCAAAGGACAGGGGGCGGGGGAGACCCAGTACTTC. Translation gives CAIKGQGAGETQYF.